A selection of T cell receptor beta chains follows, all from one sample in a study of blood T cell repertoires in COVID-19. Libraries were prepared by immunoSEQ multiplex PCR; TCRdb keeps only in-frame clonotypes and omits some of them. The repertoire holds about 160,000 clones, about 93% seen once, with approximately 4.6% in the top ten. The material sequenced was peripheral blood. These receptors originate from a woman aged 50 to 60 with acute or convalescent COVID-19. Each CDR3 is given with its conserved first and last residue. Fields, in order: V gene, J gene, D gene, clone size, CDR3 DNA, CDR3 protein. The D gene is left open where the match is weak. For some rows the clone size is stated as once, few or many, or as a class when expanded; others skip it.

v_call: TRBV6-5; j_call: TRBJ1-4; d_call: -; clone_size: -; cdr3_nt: TGTGCCAGCAGTTACTCAGGAGAAGCTAATGAAAAACTGTTTTTT; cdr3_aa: CASSYSGEANEKLFF
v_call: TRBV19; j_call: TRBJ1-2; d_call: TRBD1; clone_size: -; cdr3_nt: TGTGCCAGTAGTATTCCGGGACAGGGGACTGGCTACACCTTC; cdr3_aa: CASSIPGQGTGYTF
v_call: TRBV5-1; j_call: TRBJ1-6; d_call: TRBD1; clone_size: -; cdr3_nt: TGCGCCAGCAGCTTCCAGGGGGTAAATTCACCCCTCCACTTT; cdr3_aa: CASSFQGVNSPLHF
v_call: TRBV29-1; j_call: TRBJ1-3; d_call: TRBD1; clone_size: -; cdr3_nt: TGCAGCGTTCGACAGGGGGGGACTGGAAACACCATATATTTT; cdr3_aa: CSVRQGGTGNTIYF
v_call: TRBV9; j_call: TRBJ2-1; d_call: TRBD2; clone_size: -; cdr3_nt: TGTGCCAGCAGCGTAGCTAGCGGGAGAGATGAGCAGTTCTTC; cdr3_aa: CASSVASGRDEQFF
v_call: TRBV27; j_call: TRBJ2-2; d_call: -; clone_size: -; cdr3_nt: TGTGCCAGCAGTTATCTGGGGGAGCTGTTTTTT; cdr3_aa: CASSYLGELFF
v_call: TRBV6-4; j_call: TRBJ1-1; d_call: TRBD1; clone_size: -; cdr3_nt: TGTGCCAGCGCCTGGGACAGAAATACTGAAGCTTTCTTT; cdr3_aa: CASAWDRNTEAFF
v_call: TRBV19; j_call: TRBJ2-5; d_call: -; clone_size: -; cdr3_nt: TGTGCCAGTAGTCTTATGTACCAAGAGACCCAGTACTTC; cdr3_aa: CASSLMYQETQYF
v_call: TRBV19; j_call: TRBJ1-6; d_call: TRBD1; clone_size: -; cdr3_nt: TGTGCCAGTAGTCTTACAGGGGGCGATCATTCACCCCTCCACTTT; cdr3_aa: CASSLTGGDHSPLHF
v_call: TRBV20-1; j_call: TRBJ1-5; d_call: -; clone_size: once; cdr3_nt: TGCAGTGCTAGTTCGGGATACAATCAGCCCCAGCATTTT; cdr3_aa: CSASSGYNQPQHF
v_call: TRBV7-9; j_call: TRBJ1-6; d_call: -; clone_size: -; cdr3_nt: TGTGCCAGCCCTCCCCTCCACTTT; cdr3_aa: CASPPLHF
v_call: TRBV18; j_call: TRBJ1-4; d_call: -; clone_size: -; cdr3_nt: TGTGCCAGCTCACCCCGGAGACAGGATGGTGAAAAACTGTTTTTT; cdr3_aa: CASSPRRQDGEKLFF
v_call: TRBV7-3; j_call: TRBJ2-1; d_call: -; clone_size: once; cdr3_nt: TGTGCCAGCAGCCCCCGCCCCAGGACAACCAGCTACAATGAGCAGTTCTTC; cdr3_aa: CASSPRPRTTSYNEQFF